The rows below give T cell receptor beta chains drawn from one sample of a study of T cells in Graves' hyperthyroidism and ophthalmopathy. MiXCR, run by TCRdb on the multiplex PCR reads, gives a single entry per CDR3 protein. Of some 270,000 distinct CDR3 sequences listed, roughly 13% are singletons. The sample consisted of blood. The receptors here all came from a woman aged 25 to 39 with Graves' hyperthyroidism that later progressed to Graves' ophthalmopathy. Both conserved end residues are trimmed from each CDR3. The order of the fields is V gene, J gene, CDR3 protein.

v_call: TRBV11-2
j_call: TRBJ2-7
cdr3_aa: ASSPQLAGGPEQY

v_call: TRBV5-8
j_call: TRBJ2-1
cdr3_aa: ASSLMGSSYNEQF

v_call: TRBV4-1
j_call: TRBJ1-1
cdr3_aa: ASSQDTAFGAF

v_call: TRBV29-1
j_call: TRBJ2-1
cdr3_aa: SVLGLAGAGEQF

v_call: TRBV27
j_call: TRBJ2-5
cdr3_aa: ASSFRDQETQY

v_call: TRBV9
j_call: TRBJ2-7
cdr3_aa: ASSVRDSLGEQY

v_call: TRBV7-3
j_call: TRBJ2-7
cdr3_aa: ASSLTREGNEQY

v_call: TRBV7-9
j_call: TRBJ1-1
cdr3_aa: ASSPGQITEAF

v_call: TRBV25-1
j_call: TRBJ1-4
cdr3_aa: ASRPGTGSEKLF

v_call: TRBV11-2
j_call: TRBJ1-5
cdr3_aa: ASSQRGAWGPQH

v_call: TRBV5-6
j_call: TRBJ2-7
cdr3_aa: ASSLVAAGPYEQY

v_call: TRBV27
j_call: TRBJ1-5
cdr3_aa: ASSTGVNQPQH

v_call: TRBV7-2
j_call: TRBJ2-1
cdr3_aa: ASSLVTATSYNEQF

v_call: TRBV27
j_call: TRBJ2-7
cdr3_aa: ASSHPAPSGHNEQY

v_call: TRBV19
j_call: TRBJ2-1
cdr3_aa: ASSLRLAGYNEQF

v_call: TRBV6-2/TRBV6-3
j_call: TRBJ2-1
cdr3_aa: ASRRRTDEQF

v_call: TRBV6-5
j_call: TRBJ1-6
cdr3_aa: ASSYLTGNSPLH

v_call: TRBV19
j_call: TRBJ2-1
cdr3_aa: ASNDYLSSYNEQF

v_call: TRBV7-2
j_call: TRBJ1-3
cdr3_aa: ASSLINTIY

v_call: TRBV12-3/TRBV12-4
j_call: TRBJ2-3
cdr3_aa: ASSSGQGNTDTQY

v_call: TRBV6-1
j_call: TRBJ2-4
cdr3_aa: ASSGLGTSGKNIQY

v_call: TRBV9
j_call: TRBJ1-1
cdr3_aa: ASSATGTGGSEAF

v_call: TRBV19
j_call: TRBJ2-3
cdr3_aa: ASSIAGTGASDTQY

v_call: TRBV3-1
j_call: TRBJ2-3
cdr3_aa: ASSPPSGADTQY

v_call: TRBV24-1
j_call: TRBJ2-1
cdr3_aa: ATSDSGRAYNEQF

v_call: TRBV7-4
j_call: TRBJ2-7
cdr3_aa: ASSLKTVSYEQY

v_call: TRBV19
j_call: TRBJ1-1
cdr3_aa: ASSPLRANTEAF

v_call: TRBV10-3
j_call: TRBJ2-2
cdr3_aa: ATNAGRGSNTGELF

v_call: TRBV7-3
j_call: TRBJ1-2
cdr3_aa: ASSYAPTGILCGYT

v_call: TRBV28
j_call: TRBJ1-1
cdr3_aa: ASRDRGLPLNTEAF

v_call: TRBV7-3
j_call: TRBJ2-2
cdr3_aa: ASSSQPNTGELF

v_call: TRBV6-1
j_call: TRBJ1-4
cdr3_aa: ASHEWAGTGDEKLF

v_call: TRBV12-3/TRBV12-4
j_call: TRBJ2-5
cdr3_aa: ASSPNGRAETQY

v_call: TRBV4-2
j_call: TRBJ2-7
cdr3_aa: ASSQDMQGEEQY

v_call: TRBV6-1
j_call: TRBJ2-2
cdr3_aa: ASHTGWRANTGELF

v_call: TRBV20-1
j_call: TRBJ2-2
cdr3_aa: SASGLISNTGELF

v_call: TRBV7-9
j_call: TRBJ1-5
cdr3_aa: ASSVGPAEGPQH

v_call: TRBV28
j_call: TRBJ2-7
cdr3_aa: ASRPGTGPYEQY

v_call: TRBV28
j_call: TRBJ1-2
cdr3_aa: ASSPPGSTNYGYT

v_call: TRBV18
j_call: TRBJ2-3
cdr3_aa: ASSTGGDNTQY

v_call: TRBV7-7
j_call: TRBJ2-5
cdr3_aa: ASSDPTRLGETQY

v_call: TRBV27
j_call: TRBJ1-1
cdr3_aa: ASRARGTEAF

v_call: TRBV9
j_call: TRBJ2-7
cdr3_aa: ASSPASGSREQY

v_call: TRBV11-2
j_call: TRBJ2-7
cdr3_aa: ASSSGPLEQY

v_call: TRBV6-1
j_call: TRBJ1-1
cdr3_aa: ASTPGGTEAF

v_call: TRBV3-1
j_call: TRBJ2-5
cdr3_aa: ASSQATGAEETQY

v_call: TRBV20-1
j_call: TRBJ2-3
cdr3_aa: SARAGGHTDTQY

v_call: TRBV7-2
j_call: TRBJ1-2
cdr3_aa: ASSQGQRNYGYT

v_call: TRBV3-1
j_call: TRBJ2-7
cdr3_aa: ASSQPVPYEQY

v_call: TRBV28
j_call: TRBJ1-2
cdr3_aa: ASSLPGGGRGYT

v_call: TRBV18
j_call: TRBJ1-5
cdr3_aa: AQSWDSQNQPQH

v_call: TRBV27
j_call: TRBJ2-1
cdr3_aa: ASSQTGSEQF

v_call: TRBV20-1
j_call: TRBJ2-3
cdr3_aa: SARVLGISDTQY

v_call: TRBV7-9
j_call: TRBJ1-4
cdr3_aa: ASSSPDRGWGKLF

v_call: TRBV9
j_call: TRBJ2-2
cdr3_aa: ASSVDLVDTSGTGELF

v_call: TRBV28
j_call: TRBJ2-2
cdr3_aa: ASSPPMVVSGELF

v_call: TRBV27
j_call: TRBJ2-3
cdr3_aa: ASSPWGTTDTQY

v_call: TRBV20-1
j_call: TRBJ2-7
cdr3_aa: SGASRSYEQY

v_call: TRBV4-1
j_call: TRBJ1-4
cdr3_aa: ASSQLPRNEKLF